This T cell receptor (beta chain) originates from a study of blood T cell repertoires in COVID-19. At the level of the study: Spain, Italy and the United States supplied samples that represented acute and convalescent COVID-19. The cDNA or gDNA used as material had been derived from T cells, B-cell-depleted T cells, or PBMCs.

In the source study's methods: Amplification of reference gene primers was used by the study to estimate nucleated cell counts. Produced via immunoSEQ multiplex PCR; TCRdb's table is partial and in-frame only. V and J calls plus clone size are reproduced from that table; the DNA served to infer D and trimming. The data show about 160,000 clones, 87% seen once. This clone was detected only once. The germline V gene has CDR1 LGHDT and CDR2 YNNKEL (reference sequence). Trimming pared 2 bases from V and 4 bases from J, leaving 12 bases between. There are 15 residues in the CDR3. The origin of this receptor is a woman aged 60 to 75 with active or convalescent COVID-19. The J gene is TRBJ1-3, the V gene TRBV3-1 (or the pseudogene TRBV3-2); tentative D call: TRBD1 (6 bases). The specimen sequenced was peripheral blood. The CDR3 DNA reads TGTGCCAGCAGCCAATTAACCGGGACAGGAAACACCATATATTTT. Translated: CASSQLTGTGNTIYF.